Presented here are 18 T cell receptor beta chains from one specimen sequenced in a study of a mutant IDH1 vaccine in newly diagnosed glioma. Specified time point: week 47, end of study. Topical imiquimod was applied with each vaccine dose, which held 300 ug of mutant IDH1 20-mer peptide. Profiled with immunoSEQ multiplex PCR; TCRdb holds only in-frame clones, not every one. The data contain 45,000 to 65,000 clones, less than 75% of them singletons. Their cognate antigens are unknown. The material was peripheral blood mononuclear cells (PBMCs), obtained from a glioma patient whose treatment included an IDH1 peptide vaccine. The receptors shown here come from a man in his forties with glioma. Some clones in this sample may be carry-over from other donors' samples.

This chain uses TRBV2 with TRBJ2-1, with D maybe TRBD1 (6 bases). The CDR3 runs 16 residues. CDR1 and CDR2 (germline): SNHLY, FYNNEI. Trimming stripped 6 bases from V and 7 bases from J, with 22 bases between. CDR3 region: CASRLQGSGRANEQFF. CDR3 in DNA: TGTGCCAGCAGATTACAGGGTTCGGGCAGGGCAAATGAGCAGTTCTTC. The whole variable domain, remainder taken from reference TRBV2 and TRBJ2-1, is EPEVTQTPSHQVTQMGQEVILRCVPISNHLYFYWYRQILGQKVEFLVSFYNNEISEKSEIFDDQFSVERPDGSNFTLKIRSTKLEDSAMYFCASRLQGSGRANEQFFGPGTRLTVL.

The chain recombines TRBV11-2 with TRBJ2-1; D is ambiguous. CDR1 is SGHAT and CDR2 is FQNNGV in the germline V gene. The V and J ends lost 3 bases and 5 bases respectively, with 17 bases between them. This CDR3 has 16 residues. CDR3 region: CASSFPGRSVNNEQFF. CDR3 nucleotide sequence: TGTGCCAGCAGCTTTCCGGGTCGCAGCGTAAACAATGAGCAGTTCTTC.

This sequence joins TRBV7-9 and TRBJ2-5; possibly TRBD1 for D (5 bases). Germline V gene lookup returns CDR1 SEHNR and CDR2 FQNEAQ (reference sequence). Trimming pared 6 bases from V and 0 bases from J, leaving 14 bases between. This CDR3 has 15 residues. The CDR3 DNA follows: TGTGCCAGCAGTACTTTGACAGAGTACCAAGAGACCCAGTACTTC. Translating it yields CASSTLTEYQETQYF.

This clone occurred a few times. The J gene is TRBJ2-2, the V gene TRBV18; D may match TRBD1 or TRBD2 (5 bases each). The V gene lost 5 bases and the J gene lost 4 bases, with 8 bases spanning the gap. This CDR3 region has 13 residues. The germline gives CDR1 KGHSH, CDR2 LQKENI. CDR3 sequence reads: CASSGDLTGELFF. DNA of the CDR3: TGTGCCAGCTCAGGGGACCTCACCGGGGAGCTGTTTTTT.

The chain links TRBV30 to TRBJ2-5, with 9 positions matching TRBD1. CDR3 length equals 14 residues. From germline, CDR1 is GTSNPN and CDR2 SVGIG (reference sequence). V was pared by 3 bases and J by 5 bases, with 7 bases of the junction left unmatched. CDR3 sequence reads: CAWSGTGTDETQYF. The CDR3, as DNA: TGTGCCTGGAGCGGGACAGGGACTGATGAGACCCAGTACTTC.

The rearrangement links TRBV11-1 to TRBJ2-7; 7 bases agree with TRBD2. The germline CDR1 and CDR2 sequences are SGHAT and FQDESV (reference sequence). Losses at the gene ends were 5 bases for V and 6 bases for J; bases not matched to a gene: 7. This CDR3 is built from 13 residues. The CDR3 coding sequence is TGTGCCAGCAGCCCTCGTTCGGGGGGCGAGCAGTACTTC. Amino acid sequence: CASSPRSGGEQYF.

CDR3: CAWSRGPRVVNYGYTF. The DNA of the CDR3 is TGTGCCTGGAGCCGGGGCCCTCGCGTCGTTAACTATGGCTACACCTTC. The V call is TRBV30, the J call TRBJ1-2, with TRBD1 as a possible D gene (5 bases). Germline CDR1 reads GTSNPN; CDR2 reads SVGIG (reference sequence). The CDR3 is 16 residues long. The V end lost 3 bases, the J end lost 1 base, and 18 bases lay between the germline ends.

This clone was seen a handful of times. In DNA form, the CDR3 reads TGTGCCAGCTCACAGACAGGGGAAACTAATGGCTACACCTTC. Its protein product is CASSQTGETNGYTF. The V call is TRBV18, the J call TRBJ1-2, with 8 bases lining up with TRBD1. This CDR3 is built from 14 residues. With 4 bases clipped from V and 6 bases from J, the junction kept 7 bases outside the gene matches. In germline, CDR1 is KGHSH, CDR2 LQKENI. Using reference TRBV18 and TRBJ1-2 for the parts outside the CDR3, the full variable domain is NAGVMQNPRHLVRRRGQEARLRCSPMKGHSHVYWYRQLPEEGLKFMVYLQKENIIDESGMPKERFSAEFPKEGPSILRIQQVVRGDSAAYFCASSQTGETNGYTFGSGTRLTVV.

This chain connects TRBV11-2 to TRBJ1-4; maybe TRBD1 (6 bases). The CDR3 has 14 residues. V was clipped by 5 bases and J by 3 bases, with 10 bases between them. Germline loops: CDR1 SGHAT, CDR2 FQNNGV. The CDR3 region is CASSAGQPNEKLFF. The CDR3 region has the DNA TGTGCCAGCAGCGCCGGACAGCCTAATGAAAAACTGTTTTTT.

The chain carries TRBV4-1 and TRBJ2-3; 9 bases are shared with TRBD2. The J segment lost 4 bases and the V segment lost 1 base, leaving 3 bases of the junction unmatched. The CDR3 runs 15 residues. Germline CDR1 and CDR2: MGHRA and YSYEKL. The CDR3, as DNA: TGCGCCAGCAGCCAAGGACTAGCGGCCTCAGATACGCAGTATTTT. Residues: CASSQGLAASDTQYF.

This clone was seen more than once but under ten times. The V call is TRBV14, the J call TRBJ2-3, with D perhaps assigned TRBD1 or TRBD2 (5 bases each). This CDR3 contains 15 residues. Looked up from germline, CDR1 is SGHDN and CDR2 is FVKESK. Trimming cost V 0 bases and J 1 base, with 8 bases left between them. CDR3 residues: CASSQDVGGTDTQYF. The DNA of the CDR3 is TGTGCCAGCAGCCAAGATGTGGGGGGCACAGATACGCAGTATTTT.

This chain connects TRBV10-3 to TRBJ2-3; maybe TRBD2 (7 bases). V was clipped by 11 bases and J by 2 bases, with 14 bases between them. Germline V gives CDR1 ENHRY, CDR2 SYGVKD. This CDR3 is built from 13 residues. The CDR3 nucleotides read TGTGCCGTCCGGGGGGCCTCCACAGATACGCAGTATTTT. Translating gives CAVRGASTDTQYF.

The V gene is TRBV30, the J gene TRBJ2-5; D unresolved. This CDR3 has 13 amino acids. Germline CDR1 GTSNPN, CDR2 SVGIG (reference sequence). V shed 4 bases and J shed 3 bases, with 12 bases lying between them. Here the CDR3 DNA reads TGTGCCTGGAAAGCGCAGCCTGAAGAGACCCAGTACTTC. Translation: CAWKAQPEETQYF.

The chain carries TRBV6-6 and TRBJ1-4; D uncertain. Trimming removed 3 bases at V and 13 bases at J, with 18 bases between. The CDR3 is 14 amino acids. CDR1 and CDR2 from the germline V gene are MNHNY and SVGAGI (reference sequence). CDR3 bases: TGTGCCAGCAGTTATATAGGAGATCTTCGGGTACTGTTTTTT. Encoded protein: CASSYIGDLRVLFF.

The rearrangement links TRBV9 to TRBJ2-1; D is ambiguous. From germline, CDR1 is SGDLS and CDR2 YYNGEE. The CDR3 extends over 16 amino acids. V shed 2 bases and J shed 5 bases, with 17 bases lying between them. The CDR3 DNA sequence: TGTGCCAGCAGCGTTGGGCCCGGCGAACGTGACAATGAGCAGTTCTTC. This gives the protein CASSVGPGERDNEQFF.

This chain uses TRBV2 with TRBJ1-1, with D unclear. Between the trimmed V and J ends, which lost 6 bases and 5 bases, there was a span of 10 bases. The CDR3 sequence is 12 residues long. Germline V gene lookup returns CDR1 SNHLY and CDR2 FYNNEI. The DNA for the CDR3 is TGTGCCAGCAGAGACTTTGGGACTGAAGCTTTCTTT. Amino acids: CASRDFGTEAFF.

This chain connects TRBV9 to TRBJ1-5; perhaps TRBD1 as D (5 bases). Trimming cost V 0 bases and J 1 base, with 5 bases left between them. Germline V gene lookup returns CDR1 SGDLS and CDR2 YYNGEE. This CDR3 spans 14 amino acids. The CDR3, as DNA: TGTGCCAGCAGCGTAGGACAGAGCAATCAGCCCCAGCATTTT. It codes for CASSVGQSNQPQHF.

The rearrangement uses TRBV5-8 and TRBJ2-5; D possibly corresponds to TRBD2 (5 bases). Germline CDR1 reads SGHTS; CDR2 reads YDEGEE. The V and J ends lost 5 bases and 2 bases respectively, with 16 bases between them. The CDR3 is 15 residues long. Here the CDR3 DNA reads TGTGCCAGCAGAGAGGGCTTGTTGCTACAAGAGACCCAGTACTTC. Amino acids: CASREGLLLQETQYF.